What follows are 11 T cell receptor beta chains derived from one specimen sequenced in a study of T cells after posttransplantation cyclophosphamide (dated by TCRdb to about 2016). The intended sense of this specimen's treatment or condition label: high-dose cyclophosphamide on days +3 and +4 as single-agent GVHD prophylaxis. PTCy patients received busulfan and fludarabine conditioning, a related or unrelated marrow graft, and cyclophosphamide on days +3 and +4. Libraries were prepared through the immunoSEQ multiplex PCR assay. TCRdb limited this immuneACCESS table to in-frame rearrangements with V and J called. A share of clones is missing; checked studies link under half to unresolved V genes, and the rest is unexplained. This sample comprises about 2,500 clones, 85% of them detected only once. The top ten constitute approximately 25% of the sample. This specimen was PBMCs, taken after allogeneic stem cell transplant with posttransplant cyclophosphamide. Receptors were obtained from a male patient aged 30 to 39 who received an allogeneic stem cell transplant from a related donor, was CMV-positive, and had acute GVHD only. After a transplant, the donor of the graft may account for some T cells.

This chain connects TRBV28 to TRBJ1-2; 8 bases fit TRBD1. Germline values: CDR1 MDHEN, CDR2 SYDVKM. There are 13 residues in the CDR3. Trimming took 5 bases from V and 4 from J; bases not matched to a gene: 3. CDR3 DNA sequence: TGTGCCAGCAGTCGCGGGACAGGCTATGGCTACACCTTC. Residues: CASSRGTGYGYTF.

The chain recombines TRBV6-5 with TRBJ1-4, with TRBD1 as a possible D gene (6 bases). Germline CDR1 and CDR2: MNHEY and SVGAGI. The CDR3 is made up of 14 amino acids. Trimming left V 6 bases short and J 0 bases short, with 8 bases between. The CDR3 protein is CASRGTTTNEKLFF. The CDR3 nucleotides read TGTGCCAGCAGGGGGACAACAACTAATGAAAAACTGTTTTTT.

The rearrangement joins TRBV6-1 to TRBJ1-1; 7 bases align to TRBD1. V shed 8 bases, J shed 4 bases, and the junction held 13 bases outside the gene matches. Germline CDR1 MNHNS, CDR2 SASEGT. The CDR3 is 15 amino acids. CDR3 amino acids: CASFYVRGRGTEAFF. CDR3 nucleotide sequence: TGTGCCAGCTTCTACGTTAGGGGGCGAGGCACTGAAGCTTTCTTT.

This clone came up a few times. The V gene is TRBV4-2, the J gene TRBJ1-2, with 8 bases aligning to TRBD1. This CDR3 region has 15 residues. V lost 4 bases and J lost 4; bases outside the gene matches: 8. CDR1 LGHNA and CDR2 YNFKEQ come from the germline V gene. For the CDR3, the DNA is TGTGCCAGCAGCCCCGGACAGGGCGTGCGCTATGGCTACACCTTC. This gives the protein CASSPGQGVRYGYTF.

The chain links TRBV29-1 to TRBJ2-5; D possibly corresponds to TRBD2 (5 bases). CDR3 length equals 15 residues. Germline lookup yields CDR1 SQVTM and CDR2 ANQGSEA. The V and J ends lost 1 base and 1 base respectively, with 13 bases between them. This CDR3 is CSVEGGLAVQETQYF. In DNA, the CDR3 is TGCAGCGTTGAAGGAGGGCTGGCAGTCCAAGAGACCCAGTACTTC.

The chain joins TRBV11-3 to TRBJ2-7; 7 nucleotides align to TRBD1. The CDR3 sequence is 13 residues long. With 5 bases clipped from V and 1 base from J, the junction kept 2 bases outside the gene matches. The germline V gene has CDR1 SGHNT and CDR2 YENEEA. In DNA, the CDR3 is TGTGCCAGCAGCGTGACAGGGTCCTACGAGCAGTACTTC. Translated: CASSVTGSYEQYF.

This rearrangement joins TRBV10-3 to TRBJ2-2; D is perhaps TRBD1 (5 bases). CDR1 ENHRY and CDR2 SYGVKD come from the germline V gene. This CDR3 comprises 13 residues. Trimming left V 4 bases short and J 6 bases short, with 9 bases between. In nucleotides, the CDR3 is TGTGCCATCAGTGCTGGGGCAGCCGGGGAGCTGTTTTTT. Translation: CAISAGAAGELFF.

This rearrangement joins TRBV9 to TRBJ2-5; D is unclear. Per germline, CDR1 SGDLS and CDR2 YYNGEE. CDR3 size: 14 residues. With 3 bases removed from V and 1 base from J, the gap between germline ends came to 10 bases. The CDR3 DNA follows: TGTGCCAGCAGCGCGTCGAACATCCAAGAGACCCAGTACTTC. Amino acids: CASSASNIQETQYF.

CDR3 nucleotide sequence: TGTGCCATCAGTGAGTCCTTAGCGGGGGGGATAAATGAGCAGTTCTTC. This sequence encodes CAISESLAGGINEQFF. The chain has TRBV10-3 and TRBJ2-1, with 11 bases aligning to TRBD2. The junction had 5 bases not matched to a gene; V was cut back by 0 bases and J by 7 bases. The germline gives CDR1 ENHRY, CDR2 SYGVKD. The CDR3 sequence is 16 residues long.

The V call is TRBV19, the J call TRBJ2-7; 7 nucleotides match TRBD2. The germline CDR1 and CDR2 sequences are LNHDA and SQIVND (reference sequence). This CDR3 contains 14 residues. Unmatched junction bases numbered 11, after V lost 3 bases and J lost 9 bases. In nucleotides, the CDR3 is TGTGCCAGTAGTATCGGCGGGACCTCGGGAGGGCAGTACTTC. This translates into CASSIGGTSGGQYF.

The CDR3, as DNA: TGTGCCACCAGCAGTCCTCCCCACGGGACAGCTTTATACAATGAGCAGTTCTTC. It yields the protein CATSSPPHGTALYNEQFF. This chain joins TRBV15 and TRBJ2-1, with 7 bases identical to TRBD1. The length of the CDR3 is 18 residues. The germline CDR1 and CDR2 sequences are LNHNV and YYDKDF (reference sequence). The trim removed 3 bases at V and 4 bases at J, leaving 15 bases unmatched.